This entry lists 4 T cell receptor beta chains sequenced from one sample in a study of technical replicates of blood from a handful of donors. The table came from immunoSEQ multiplex PCR; TCRdb's copy has only in-frame clones and leaves some out. The sample yields 70,000 to 95,000 clones, 90% to 95% seen once. Sample: T cells isolated from PBMCs. These receptors were obtained from a human donor in good health.

The chain carries TRBV27 and TRBJ1-2, with 7 bases fitting TRBD1. J was trimmed by 3 bases and V by 2 bases; bases with no gene match: 6. This CDR3 has 15 residues. In germline, CDR1 is MNHEY, CDR2 SMNVEV (reference sequence). For the CDR3, the DNA is TGTGCCAGCAGTTTAATCGGACAGGAGGACTATGGCTACACCTTC. Translation: CASSLIGQEDYGYTF.

The chain's CDR3 is CASSIIAGKQYNEQFF. The DNA for the CDR3 is TGTGCCAGCAGCATCATAGCGGGGAAGCAGTACAATGAGCAGTTCTTC. V is TRBV7-8 and J is TRBJ2-1, with 8 bases identical to TRBD2. This CDR3 has 16 residues. CDR1 and CDR2 (germline): SGHVS, FQNEAQ. V shed 5 bases, J shed 4 bases, and the junction held 10 bases outside the gene matches.

The V and J genes are TRBV10-3 and TRBJ1-1; a possible D gene is TRBD1 (5 bases). There are 15 residues in the CDR3. Looked up from germline, CDR1 is ENHRY and CDR2 is SYGVKD. V dropped 8 bases and J dropped 1 base, with 17 bases sitting between them. This chain's CDR3 is CAIGVGGAKNTEAFF. CDR3 bases: TGTGCCATCGGGGTCGGTGGGGCGAAGAACACTGAAGCTTTCTTT.

The chain employs TRBV6-5 and TRBJ1-2, with TRBD1 as a possible D gene (6 bases). V lost 2 bases and J lost 6, with 10 bases in between. Per the germline V gene, CDR1 is MNHEY and CDR2 is SVGAGI. The CDR3 covers 13 residues. The CDR3 loop is CASSYARTDGYTF. DNA of the CDR3: TGTGCCAGCAGTTACGCTAGGACAGATGGCTACACCTTC.